This is a list of T cell receptor beta chains from one sample in a study of OX40 agonist ivuxolimab in advanced cancers. Some clones are missing from TCRdb's copy, which holds only in-frame ones; the method was immunoSEQ multiplex PCR. Here the sample spans 60,000 to 70,000 clones, over 75% being singletons. Specimen: CD4+ or CD8+ T cells sorted from blood, collected in a trial of the OX40 agonist ivuxolimab. These TCRs come from an adult with an advanced solid tumor such as melanoma, head and neck, liver or kidney cancer. The CDR3 runs from the conserved cysteine through the conserved F or W. A D gene is named only where the DNA matches it firmly. The size field is filled for only some rows; it gives once, few, many or a size class.

v_gene	d_gene	abundance	j_gene	CDR3nt	CDR3aa
TRBV21-1	NA	NA	TRBJ1-2	TGTGCCAGCAGCAAAGCCGCGGAGGGGCGAAACTATGGCTACACCTTC	CASSKAAEGRNYGYTF
TRBV30	NA	NA	TRBJ1-5	TGTGCCTGGAGTGTAGGGGGACAACCCAATCAGCCCCAGCATTTT	CAWSVGGQPNQPQHF
TRBV7-6	NA	NA	TRBJ2-7	TGTGCCAGCAGCTTAGCAGGGGGGTCCCGGGGCGAGCAGTACTTC	CASSLAGGSRGEQYF
TRBV6-6	NA	NA	TRBJ2-5	TGTGCCAGCAGTTACAGACTGGCTGAGACCCAGTACTTC	CASSYRLAETQYF
TRBV19	NA	NA	TRBJ1-1	TGTGCCAGTAGTACGGGCCTGAACACTGAAGCTTTCTTT	CASSTGLNTEAFF
TRBV10-3	NA	NA	TRBJ1-1	TGTGCCATATCCGGGTCCTCCGACACTGAAGCTTTCTTT	CAISGSSDTEAFF
TRBV11-2	NA	NA	TRBJ2-1	TGTGCCAGCACCCCGGGGCAAATGGGGAGTGAGCAGTTCTTC	CASTPGQMGSEQFF
TRBV28	NA	NA	TRBJ1-1	TGTGCCAGCTTGGATCTGAACACTGAAGCTTTCTTT	CASLDLNTEAFF
TRBV7-6	TRBD1	once	TRBJ2-3	TGTGCCAGCAGCTTCCTGACAGGGACAGATACGCAGTATTTT	CASSFLTGTDTQYF
TRBV5-6	TRBD1	NA	TRBJ2-7	TGTGCCAGCAGCTCGGGACAGGGGGCGTTCGAGCAGTACTTC	CASSSGQGAFEQYF
TRBV6-4	TRBD2	NA	TRBJ2-3	TGTGCCAGCAGTGACTCGGCGGGAGGGGCAGATACGCAGTATTTT	CASSDSAGGADTQYF
TRBV27	TRBD1	NA	TRBJ2-3	TGTGCCAGCAGTCCGCGGACAGGGGCGGCGGTAGATACGCAGTATTTT	CASSPRTGAAVDTQYF
TRBV2	TRBD1	NA	TRBJ1-1	TGTGCCAGCAGTGAAATTCCAGGGGGGAACACTGAAGCTTTCTTT	CASSEIPGGNTEAFF
TRBV4-2	TRBD2	NA	TRBJ2-7	TGTGCCAGCAGCCAAGAGCCGCGGTGGATCACTAGCGGACACCCCTACGAGCAGTACTTC	CASSQEPRWITSGHPYEQYF
TRBV4-1	TRBD2	NA	TRBJ2-1	TGCGCCAGCAGCCAACTCGGGGGGTCCAACTCCAATGAGCAGTTCTTC	CASSQLGGSNSNEQFF
TRBV4-1	NA	NA	TRBJ1-1	TGCGCCAGCAGCCAAGGGGCAGCCTTGAGGACTGAAGCTTTCTTT	CASSQGAALRTEAFF
TRBV11-3	NA	few	TRBJ1-2	TGTGCCAGCAGCCCGGGCGGGGGCGCGGGGCTCTATGGCTACACCTTC	CASSPGGGAGLYGYTF
TRBV18	TRBD2	NA	TRBJ2-1	TGTGCCAGCTCCCCGACTAGCGGGAGGGGTGAAGGAAATGAGCAGTTCTTC	CASSPTSGRGEGNEQFF
TRBV13	NA	NA	TRBJ1-2	TGTGCCAGCAGCCGCGGACGAACGGACTATGGCTACACCTTC	CASSRGRTDYGYTF
TRBV27	TRBD1	NA	TRBJ1-4	TGTGCCAGCAGTCGAACCGGGACAGGGGTTGGAGGGAGGGAAAAACTGTTTTTT	CASSRTGTGVGGREKLFF
TRBV7-6	NA	NA	TRBJ1-1	TGTGCCAGCAGCTTAGATCAGGGCCCCAACACTGAAGCTTTCTTT	CASSLDQGPNTEAFF
TRBV6-5	TRBD1	NA	TRBJ1-1	TGTGCCAGCAGGGAACAGGGGGTGAACACTGAAGCTTTCTTT	CASREQGVNTEAFF
TRBV6-5	NA	NA	TRBJ1-5	TGTGCCAGCAGTTACTCGGTCAGTAGCAATCAGCCCCAGCATTTT	CASSYSVSSNQPQHF
TRBV19	TRBD1	NA	TRBJ2-5	TGTGCCAGTAGTCTCCCAGGGGGCCGAAAGACCCAGTACTTC	CASSLPGGRKTQYF
TRBV28	NA	few	TRBJ1-2	TGTGCCAGCAGGGGCGTATTCGCTAACTATGGCTACACCTTC	CASRGVFANYGYTF
TRBV5-5	TRBD2	few	TRBJ2-1	TGTGCCAGCAGCTTGGATCCGGCTAGCGGGATGAATGAGCAGTTCTTC	CASSLDPASGMNEQFF
TRBV6-6	NA	NA	TRBJ1-5	TGTGCCAGCAGTTACTCGACCTCGCGGCAGCCCCAGCATTTT	CASSYSTSRQPQHF
TRBV7-9	NA	NA	TRBJ1-3	TGTGCCAGCAGCTTATACCCACAAAGGATAAACACCATATATTTT	CASSLYPQRINTIYF
TRBV5-1	TRBD2	NA	TRBJ2-1	TGCGCCAGCAGCTCGACTAGCGGGGGTTCCCGGAGCTCCTACAATGAGCAGTTCTTC	CASSSTSGGSRSSYNEQFF
TRBV18	TRBD1	NA	TRBJ2-1	TGTGCCAGCTCACCTGGACAGGGGGCCTACAATGAGCAGTTCTTC	CASSPGQGAYNEQFF
TRBV19	NA	NA	TRBJ1-2	TGTGCCAGTAGTATTACAACAGGGAACTATGGCTACACCTTC	CASSITTGNYGYTF
TRBV7-3	NA	NA	TRBJ1-1	TGTGCCAGCAGCCCCCGGGGGACCAGTTACACTGAAGCTTTCTTT	CASSPRGTSYTEAFF
TRBV5-8	NA	NA	TRBJ2-1	TGTGCCAGCAGCTTGTTACAGAGCTCCTACAATGAGCAGTTCTTC	CASSLLQSSYNEQFF
TRBV6-1	NA	NA	TRBJ1-2	TGTGCCAGCAGTGTACAGGCGGGCGGCTATGGCTACACCTTC	CASSVQAGGYGYTF
TRBV16	TRBD1	NA	TRBJ2-1	TGTGCCAGCAGCCAATCGATACAGGGGTTCTACAATGAGCAGTTCTTC	CASSQSIQGFYNEQFF